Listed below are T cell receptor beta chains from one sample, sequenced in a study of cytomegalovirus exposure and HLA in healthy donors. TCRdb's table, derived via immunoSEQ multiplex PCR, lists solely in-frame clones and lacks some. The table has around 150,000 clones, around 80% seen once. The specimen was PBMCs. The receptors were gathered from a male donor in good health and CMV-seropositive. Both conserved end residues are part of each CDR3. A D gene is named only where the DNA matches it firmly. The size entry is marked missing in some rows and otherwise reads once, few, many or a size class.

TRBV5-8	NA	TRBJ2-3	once	TGTGCCAGCAGCTCGGGGAAAGAAGTTTTAAGGGGCACAGATACGCAGTATTTT	CASSSGKEVLRGTDTQYF
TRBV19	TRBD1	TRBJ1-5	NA	TGTGCCAGTACCCCCCCACGAGGGGGCGCGGGTCAGCCCCAGCATTTT	CASTPPRGGAGQPQHF
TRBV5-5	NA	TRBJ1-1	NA	TGTGCCAGCAGCTTAGAAGGGGTTACTGAAGCTTTCTTT	CASSLEGVTEAFF
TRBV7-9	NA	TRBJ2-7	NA	TGTGCCAGCAGCTTAGAGGGGGGGAACTACGAGCAGTACTTC	CASSLEGGNYEQYF
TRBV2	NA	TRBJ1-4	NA	TGTGCCAGCAGAGACAATGGTGAAAAACTGTTTTTT	CASRDNGEKLFF
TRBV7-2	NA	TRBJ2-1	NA	TGTGCCAGCAGCCCACAAACTGGAGCCACCGAGAGGAATGAGCAGTTCTTC	CASSPQTGATERNEQFF
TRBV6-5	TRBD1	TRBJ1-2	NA	TGTGCCAGCAGGCGAGACAGGGGAAGTAACTATGGCTACACCTTC	CASRRDRGSNYGYTF
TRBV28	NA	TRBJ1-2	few	TGTGCCAGCAGTTCTGACCGACACTGGGGCTACACCTTC	CASSSDRHWGYTF
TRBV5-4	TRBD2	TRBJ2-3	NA	TGTGCCAGCAGCGGTGGTAGCGGGGGGGCCTGGGATACGCAGTATTTT	CASSGGSGGAWDTQYF
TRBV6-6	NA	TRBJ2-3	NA	TGTGCCAGCAGTGCCCAGGCTACTACGCAGTATTTT	CASSAQATTQYF
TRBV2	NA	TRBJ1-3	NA	TGTGCCAGCAGAGGGGCCTCAGGAAACACCATATATTTT	CASRGASGNTIYF
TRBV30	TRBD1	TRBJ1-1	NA	TGTGCCTGGAGGGGACCGGGACAGGTCGCTGAAGCTTTCTTT	CAWRGPGQVAEAFF
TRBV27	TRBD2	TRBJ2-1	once	TGTGCCAGCAGTCCTACTAGCGGAAACAATGAGCAGTTCTTC	CASSPTSGNNEQFF
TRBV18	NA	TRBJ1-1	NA	TGTGCCAGCTCACCACCGGGGGGGAGGGCTGAAGCTTTCTTT	CASSPPGGRAEAFF
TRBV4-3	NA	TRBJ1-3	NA	TGCGCCAGCAGCCAAGGGGGCTCGCCCGGAAACACCATATATTTT	CASSQGGSPGNTIYF
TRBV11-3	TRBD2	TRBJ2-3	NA	TGTGCCAGCAGCTTTAGCGGGGGGGACACAGATACGCAGTATTTT	CASSFSGGDTDTQYF
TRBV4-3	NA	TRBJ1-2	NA	TGCGCCAGCAGCCAAGGGGGGGGTAACTATGGCTACACCTTC	CASSQGGGNYGYTF
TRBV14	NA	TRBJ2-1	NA	TGTGCCAGCAGCCAAGATCTCCTAGCCCAGGAGCAGTTCTTC	CASSQDLLAQEQFF
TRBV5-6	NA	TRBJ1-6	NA	TGTGCCAGCAGCTTGGGTCCAGGACAGCGGTATAATTCACCCCTCCACTTT	CASSLGPGQRYNSPLHF
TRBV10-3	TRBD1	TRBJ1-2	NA	TGTGCCATCAGAGGCCGGGACAGGGCCTATGGCTACACCTTC	CAIRGRDRAYGYTF
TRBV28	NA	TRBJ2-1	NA	TGTGCCAGCAGCTTCCGAACGGTAGGGACTTACAATGAGCAGTTCTTC	CASSFRTVGTYNEQFF
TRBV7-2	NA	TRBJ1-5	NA	TGTGCCAGCAGCTTAGCTCGTCCAGGGGATAGCAATCAGCCCCAGCATTTT	CASSLARPGDSNQPQHF
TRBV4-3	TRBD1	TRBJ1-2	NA	TGCGCCAGCAGCCAAGATTTAGGGCAGGGGGGAAGTGGCTACACCTTC	CASSQDLGQGGSGYTF
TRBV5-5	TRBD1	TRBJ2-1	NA	TGTGCCAGCAGCCCCACAGGGGGCGATTACAATGAGCAGTTCTTC	CASSPTGGDYNEQFF
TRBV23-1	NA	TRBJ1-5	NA	TGCGCCAGCAGTCGACCCGGGGTTACTAGCAATCAGCCCCAGCATTTT	CASSRPGVTSNQPQHF
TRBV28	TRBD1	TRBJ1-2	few	TGTGCCAGCAGTTTCCCGACAGGGGTTGGCTATGGCTACACCTTC	CASSFPTGVGYGYTF
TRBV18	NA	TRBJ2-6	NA	TGTGCCAGCTCACCCCCTGTGAGGGCTGGGGCCAACGTCCTGACTTTC	CASSPPVRAGANVLTF
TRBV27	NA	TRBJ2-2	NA	TGTGCCAGCAGTCCCAGGGGGGTCGTGACCGGGGAGCTGTTTTTT	CASSPRGVVTGELFF
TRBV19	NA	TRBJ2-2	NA	TGTGCCAGTACATACGGGGGGCGCGAGACCGGGGAGCTGTTTTTT	CASTYGGRETGELFF
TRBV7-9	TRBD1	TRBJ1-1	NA	TGTGCCAGCATCCCTACAGGGGGAGGGACTGAAGCTTTCTTT	CASIPTGGGTEAFF
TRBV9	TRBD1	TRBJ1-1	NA	TGTGCCAGCAGCTCGGGGGACAGGGTGAACACTGAAGCTTTCTTT	CASSSGDRVNTEAFF
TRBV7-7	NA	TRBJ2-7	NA	TGTGCCAGCAGCCCCCTACGCGGCGGAGCCTACGAGCAGTACTTC	CASSPLRGGAYEQYF
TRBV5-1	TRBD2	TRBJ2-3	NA	TGCGCCAGCAGCTTGGCCTTGGCGGGAGACCCAGATACGCAGTATTTT	CASSLALAGDPDTQYF
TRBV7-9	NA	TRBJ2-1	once	TGTGCCAGCAAGGCAGGGGAGTACAATGAGCAGTTCTTC	CASKAGEYNEQFF
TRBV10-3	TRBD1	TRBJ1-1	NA	TGTGCCATCAGTTGGACAGGGGGCGCGGAAACTGAAGCTTTCTTT	CAISWTGGAETEAFF
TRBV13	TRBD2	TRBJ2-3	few	TGTGCCAGCAGCGCCGCTACTCCGACTAGCGGGAGGGATAGCACAGATACGCAGTATTTT	CASSAATPTSGRDSTDTQYF
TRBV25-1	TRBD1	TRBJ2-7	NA	TGTGCCAGCAGTTCCCCTGACAGGGGGATTACCTACGAGCAGTACTTC	CASSSPDRGITYEQYF
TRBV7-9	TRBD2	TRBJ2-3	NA	TGTGCCAGCAGCTTAGCGGCTAGCGGGGGACAATATACGCAGTATTTT	CASSLAASGGQYTQYF
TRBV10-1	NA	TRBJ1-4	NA	TGCGCCAGCAGTGAGTCGTCCTCTAATGAAAAACTGTTTTTT	CASSESSSNEKLFF
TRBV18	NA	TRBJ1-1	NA	TGTGCCAGCTCACCTGGGCCGAACACTGAAGCTTTCTTT	CASSPGPNTEAFF